This T cell receptor beta chain was profiled in a study of blood T cell repertoires in COVID-19. Study background: COVID-19 samples collected from the United States, Italy and Spain covered acute and convalescent phases. PBMCs, B-cell-depleted T cells, or T cells provided the cDNA or gDNA that made up the material.

Assay used: immunoSEQ multiplex PCR; TCRdb lists only in-frame clones, some missing. The data contain 200,000 to 250,000 clones, about 83% of them singletons. Trimming at V came to 0 bases and at J to 2 bases, leaving 7 bases not matched to a gene. Looked up from germline, CDR1 is ENHRY and CDR2 is SYGVKD. The CDR3 covers 18 residues. V usage is TRBV10-3 and J usage is TRBJ2-4; 10 bases match TRBD2. Sample: peripheral blood. The TCR was taken from a woman aged 25 to 39 with COVID-19, enrolled during active disease. The CDR3 sequence: CAISESRAGGLSKNIQYF. The CDR3 DNA follows: TGTGCCATCAGTGAGTCGAGAGCGGGAGGGTTATCCAAAAACATTCAGTACTTC.